This T cell receptor (beta chain) emerged from a study of Ad26.COV2.S vaccination and SARS-CoV-2 variants. On the study more broadly: Donor participated within the Ad26.COV2.S arm of the COV1001 trial.

Treatment defined: some 20 received Ad26.COV2.S at low or high dose, single or two shots; about 5 received placebo; per-sample allocation not given. Day 63 after the first injection of vaccine or placebo was the sampling time. Profiled with immunoSEQ multiplex PCR; TCRdb holds only in-frame clones, not every one. The profile shows hundreds of thousands of clones, about nine tenths of them singletons. The sequence was obtained from a person aged 18-65 years who received the Ad26.COV2.S COVID-19 vaccine or a placebo. Here the sequenced sample was peripheral blood, taken in a trial of Ad26.COV2.S vaccine versus placebo.

The CDR3 protein is CASSSPGRGNEKLFF. The CDR3 bases are TGTGCCAGCAGTTCCCCAGGGCGGGGTAATGAAAAACTGTTTTTT. The chain employs TRBV6-5 and TRBJ1-4, with D possibly TRBD1 on 5 matching bases. Trimming cost V 4 bases and J 4 bases, with 13 bases left between them. This CDR3 has 15 residues. Germline V gives CDR1 MNHEY, CDR2 SVGAGI.